This is a list of T cell receptor beta chains from one sample in a study of early stage breast cancer tumors. The protocol was immunoSEQ multiplex PCR, while the TCRdb copy is restricted to in-frame clones and leaves out a portion. The data show several thousand clones, 62% seen once. Sequencing input: breast tumor tissue. All receptors derive from a person between 65 and 79 years old with breast cancer. Each CDR3 is given with its conserved first and last residue. Each record gives: V gene, clone size, D gene, J gene, CDR3 DNA, CDR3 protein. D genes are given only for firm matches. The listing skips clone size in some rows; elsewhere it reads once, few, many or a size class.

v_call: TRBV6-6; clone_size: NA; d_call: TRBD1; j_call: TRBJ2-7; cdr3_nt: TGTGCCAGCACCACGGGACAGCGACGCTCCTACGAGCAGTACTTC; cdr3_aa: CASTTGQRRSYEQYF
v_call: TRBV6-1; clone_size: NA; d_call: TRBD2; j_call: TRBJ2-7; cdr3_nt: TGTGCCAGCAGTGAGCCGGGACTAGCGGACTACGAGCAGTACTTC; cdr3_aa: CASSEPGLADYEQYF
v_call: TRBV11-2; clone_size: NA; d_call: NA; j_call: TRBJ2-5; cdr3_nt: TGTGCCAGCAGCTTAGACCCAGCGGACAGCCTGCTAGGTGCTGAAGAGACCCAGTACTTC; cdr3_aa: CASSLDPADSLLGAEETQYF
v_call: TRBV5-1; clone_size: NA; d_call: NA; j_call: TRBJ1-1; cdr3_nt: TGCGCCAGCGGAAGGGGACTGCAGGCCACTGAAGCTTTCTTT; cdr3_aa: CASGRGLQATEAFF
v_call: TRBV28; clone_size: once; d_call: NA; j_call: TRBJ1-1; cdr3_nt: TGTGCCAGCAGTTTACCAGGGTTTGGCACTGAAGCTTTCTTT; cdr3_aa: CASSLPGFGTEAFF
v_call: TRBV10-3; clone_size: NA; d_call: TRBD2; j_call: TRBJ2-1; cdr3_nt: TGTGCCACCTCCAGTTCTAGCGGGGCTATGGGAAATGAGCAGTTCTTC; cdr3_aa: CATSSSSGAMGNEQFF
v_call: TRBV7-8; clone_size: NA; d_call: NA; j_call: TRBJ2-3; cdr3_nt: TGTGCCAGCAGCTTACTGGGAGGGGGACCTACAGATACGCAGTATTTT; cdr3_aa: CASSLLGGGPTDTQYF
v_call: TRBV19; clone_size: NA; d_call: TRBD1; j_call: TRBJ2-7; cdr3_nt: TGTGCCAGCCGACAGGGGATGACCTACGAGCAGTACTTC; cdr3_aa: CASRQGMTYEQYF
v_call: TRBV25-1; clone_size: few; d_call: TRBD1; j_call: TRBJ1-2; cdr3_nt: TGTGCCAGCAGTGAATATGGGACAGGGAGATCAGAAGGCTACACCTTC; cdr3_aa: CASSEYGTGRSEGYTF
v_call: TRBV6-5; clone_size: NA; d_call: NA; j_call: TRBJ2-7; cdr3_nt: TGTGCCAGCAGTTACCGCAAAAACAGGGGAGGCGAGCAGTACTTC; cdr3_aa: CASSYRKNRGGEQYF
v_call: TRBV7-2; clone_size: NA; d_call: NA; j_call: TRBJ2-1; cdr3_nt: TGTGCCAGCAGCTTAGCGCGTACGGATGAGCAGTTCTTC; cdr3_aa: CASSLARTDEQFF
v_call: TRBV28; clone_size: NA; d_call: NA; j_call: TRBJ2-5; cdr3_nt: TGTGCCAGCAGTTTATCCGTGGTCGGACTCAAGGAGACCCAGTACTTC; cdr3_aa: CASSLSVVGLKETQYF
v_call: TRBV10-3; clone_size: few; d_call: NA; j_call: TRBJ2-7; cdr3_nt: TGTGCCATCAGTCAGGGGCTTCCCTACGAGCAGTACTTC; cdr3_aa: CAISQGLPYEQYF
v_call: TRBV6-1; clone_size: few; d_call: NA; j_call: TRBJ1-6; cdr3_nt: TGTGCCAGCAGTGGTAACAGAGGAGGCTATAATTCACCCCTCCACTTT; cdr3_aa: CASSGNRGGYNSPLHF
v_call: TRBV9; clone_size: NA; d_call: NA; j_call: TRBJ2-5; cdr3_nt: TGTGCCAGCAGCGTAGAGCACAGCCAAGAGACCCAGTACTTC; cdr3_aa: CASSVEHSQETQYF
v_call: TRBV2; clone_size: NA; d_call: NA; j_call: TRBJ1-6; cdr3_nt: TGTGCCAGCAGGTACGACGGGACCTATAATTCACCCCTCCACTTT; cdr3_aa: CASRYDGTYNSPLHF
v_call: TRBV19; clone_size: NA; d_call: NA; j_call: TRBJ1-5; cdr3_nt: TGTGCCAGTAGTTCGGGGACACTGAGCAATCAGCCCCAGCATTTT; cdr3_aa: CASSSGTLSNQPQHF
v_call: TRBV16; clone_size: once; d_call: NA; j_call: TRBJ2-7; cdr3_nt: TGTGCCAGCAGCCCTTACCGTACATACGAGCAGTACTTC; cdr3_aa: CASSPYRTYEQYF
v_call: TRBV19; clone_size: NA; d_call: TRBD2; j_call: TRBJ2-3; cdr3_nt: TGTGCCAGTAGTGTAACCGGGGGGGGTAATACGCAGTATTTT; cdr3_aa: CASSVTGGGNTQYF
v_call: TRBV28; clone_size: NA; d_call: NA; j_call: TRBJ2-7; cdr3_nt: TGTGCCAGCAGTTCCTCCTGGGACACAGCCTACGAGCAGTACTTC; cdr3_aa: CASSSSWDTAYEQYF
v_call: TRBV30; clone_size: NA; d_call: NA; j_call: TRBJ1-1; cdr3_nt: TGTGCCTGGGTCCCGTGGGGGGACACTGAAGCTTTCTTT; cdr3_aa: CAWVPWGDTEAFF
v_call: TRBV6-6; clone_size: NA; d_call: NA; j_call: TRBJ2-7; cdr3_nt: TGTGCCAGCAGTTACTCTGCGGGCGGCTCCTACGAGCAGTACTTC; cdr3_aa: CASSYSAGGSYEQYF
v_call: TRBV28; clone_size: NA; d_call: NA; j_call: TRBJ1-4; cdr3_nt: TGTGCCAGCAGTTTGGGTCAGGGACTTGGGGAAAAACTGTTTTTT; cdr3_aa: CASSLGQGLGEKLFF
v_call: TRBV29-1; clone_size: NA; d_call: NA; j_call: TRBJ1-1; cdr3_nt: TGCAGCGCAGGGCCTGCAATCGCTGAAGCTTTCTTT; cdr3_aa: CSAGPAIAEAFF
v_call: TRBV10-3; clone_size: NA; d_call: NA; j_call: TRBJ2-5; cdr3_nt: TGTGCGAGCAGGGCTGATAAAGAGACCCAGTACTTC; cdr3_aa: CASRADKETQYF
v_call: TRBV5-4; clone_size: NA; d_call: TRBD1; j_call: TRBJ1-4; cdr3_nt: TGTGCCAGCAGCCCGGGGACAGGGAGGGTTGAAAAACTGTTTTTT; cdr3_aa: CASSPGTGRVEKLFF
v_call: TRBV7-6; clone_size: NA; d_call: TRBD1; j_call: TRBJ1-4; cdr3_nt: TGTGCCAGCAGCTTAATACAGGGGTCGGAAAAACTGTTTTTT; cdr3_aa: CASSLIQGSEKLFF
v_call: TRBV19; clone_size: NA; d_call: TRBD2; j_call: TRBJ2-5; cdr3_nt: TGTGCCAGTAGCCTCGGGAGGGTCGAGACCCAGTACTTC; cdr3_aa: CASSLGRVETQYF
v_call: TRBV1; clone_size: NA; d_call: NA; j_call: TRBJ2-7; cdr3_nt: TGCACCAGCAGCCAGCTCTCAACTACCACAAACCCCTACGAGCAGTACTTC; cdr3_aa: CTSSQLSTTTNPYEQYF
v_call: TRBV12-5; clone_size: NA; d_call: NA; j_call: TRBJ1-2; cdr3_nt: TGTGCTAGTGGTCCCTCCCGGGAATCATTTAACTATGGCTACACCTTC; cdr3_aa: CASGPSRESFNYGYTF
v_call: TRBV28; clone_size: NA; d_call: NA; j_call: TRBJ1-6; cdr3_nt: TGTGCCAGCAGTCCCCGGGAAGGTAATTCACCCCTCCACTTT; cdr3_aa: CASSPREGNSPLHF
v_call: TRBV29-1; clone_size: NA; d_call: NA; j_call: TRBJ1-2; cdr3_nt: TGCAGCGTCGCCGATGGTCAGGGAAACTATGGCTACACCTTC; cdr3_aa: CSVADGQGNYGYTF
v_call: TRBV5-6; clone_size: NA; d_call: NA; j_call: TRBJ1-1; cdr3_nt: TGTGCCAGCAGCTTCGTAGGGGTCACTGAAGCTTTCTTT; cdr3_aa: CASSFVGVTEAFF
v_call: TRBV6-1; clone_size: NA; d_call: TRBD1; j_call: TRBJ1-2; cdr3_nt: TGTGCCAGCAGATCAGGGGGCTTCTATGGCTACACCTTC; cdr3_aa: CASRSGGFYGYTF
v_call: TRBV2; clone_size: NA; d_call: TRBD1; j_call: TRBJ2-3; cdr3_nt: TGTGCCAGCAGTGACAGGGGGACCGACTCTAATACGCAGTATTTT; cdr3_aa: CASSDRGTDSNTQYF
v_call: TRBV4-1; clone_size: once; d_call: NA; j_call: TRBJ1-2; cdr3_nt: TGCGCCAGCAGCCAAGAGGCGGGGGCTTCCTATGGCTACACCTTC; cdr3_aa: CASSQEAGASYGYTF
v_call: TRBV7-7; clone_size: NA; d_call: TRBD1; j_call: TRBJ2-5; cdr3_nt: TGTGCCAGCAGCCCGGGACAGCTAGCGACCCAGTACTTC; cdr3_aa: CASSPGQLATQYF
v_call: TRBV18; clone_size: NA; d_call: TRBD2; j_call: TRBJ2-1; cdr3_nt: TGTGCCAGCTCACAGGGACTAGGCTCCTACAATGAGCAGTTCTTC; cdr3_aa: CASSQGLGSYNEQFF
v_call: TRBV15; clone_size: NA; d_call: TRBD1; j_call: TRBJ1-1; cdr3_nt: TGTGCCACCAGCAGACGCACATTCCGGGACAGAGCTGAAGCTTTCTTT; cdr3_aa: CATSRRTFRDRAEAFF
v_call: TRBV4-1; clone_size: NA; d_call: NA; j_call: TRBJ1-1; cdr3_nt: TGCGCCAGCAGCCATTCCACCCAGGGCGGCACTGAAGCTTTCTTT; cdr3_aa: CASSHSTQGGTEAFF
v_call: TRBV27; clone_size: NA; d_call: TRBD2; j_call: TRBJ2-7; cdr3_nt: TGTGCCAGCAGTTTCGCTAGCGGGGCCGTCGAGCAGTACTTC; cdr3_aa: CASSFASGAVEQYF
v_call: TRBV19; clone_size: NA; d_call: NA; j_call: TRBJ1-3; cdr3_nt: TGTGCCAGTAGTGTAAGCGGCAACACTTTGAGCTCTGGAAACACCATATATTTT; cdr3_aa: CASSVSGNTLSSGNTIYF